This TCR beta chain was recorded in a study of early T cells in non-severe SARS-CoV-2 infection. Study at large: Sequencing used unsorted whole-blood bulk RNA, so chains lack pairing. Points from the study as a whole: Anti-spike CD8 responses were favored by VDJdb matching, which missed private and CD4 specificities.

On this clonotype itself: The antigen remains unidentified.

Between the trimmed V and J ends, which lost 8 bases and 1 base, there was a span of 15 bases. CDR1 MGHRA and CDR2 YSYEKL come from the germline V gene. The CDR3 length is 15 residues. Individually, cDNA molecules had unique molecular identifiers attached to them. TCRdb fed the 5' RACE reads into MiXCR, producing one record per CDR3 protein. The repertoire holds about 98,000 distinct CDR3 sequences, with approximately 15% as singletons. The sample comprised whole blood. The chain couples TRBV4-1 to TRBJ1-3; D uncertain. The TCR originated in an adult who was a healthcare worker with PCR-confirmed SARS-CoV-2 infection or an uninfected control (not recorded which). CDR3 DNA sequence: TGCGCCAGCTCTCTATTGGGGATATCTGGAAACACCATATATTTT. Its translation: CASSLLGISGNTIYF.